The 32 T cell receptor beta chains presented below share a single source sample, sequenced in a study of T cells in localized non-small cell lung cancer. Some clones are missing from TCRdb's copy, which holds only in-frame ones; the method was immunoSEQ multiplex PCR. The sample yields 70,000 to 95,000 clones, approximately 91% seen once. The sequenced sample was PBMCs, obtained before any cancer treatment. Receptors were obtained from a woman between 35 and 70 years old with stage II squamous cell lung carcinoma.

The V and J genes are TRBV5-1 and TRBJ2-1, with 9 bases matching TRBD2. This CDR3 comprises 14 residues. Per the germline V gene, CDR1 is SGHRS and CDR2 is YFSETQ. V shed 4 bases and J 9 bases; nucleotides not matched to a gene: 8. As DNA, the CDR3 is TGCGCCAGCAGCAAGGGGACTAGCCGGGGTGAGCAGTTCTTC. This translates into CASSKGTSRGEQFF.

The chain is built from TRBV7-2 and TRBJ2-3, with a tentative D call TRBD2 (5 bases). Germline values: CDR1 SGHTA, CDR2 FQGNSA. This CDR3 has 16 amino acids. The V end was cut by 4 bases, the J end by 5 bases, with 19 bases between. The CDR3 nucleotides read TGTGCCAGCAGCTCCGGCGCGGGTGGGAGCGGAGATACGCAGTATTTT. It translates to CASSSGAGGSGDTQYF.

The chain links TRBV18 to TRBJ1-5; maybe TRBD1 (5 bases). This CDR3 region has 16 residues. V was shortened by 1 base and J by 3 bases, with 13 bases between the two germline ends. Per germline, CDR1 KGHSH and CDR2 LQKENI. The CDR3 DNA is TGTGCCAGCTCACCACGGGGGGATCTCATCAATCAGCCCCAGCATTTT. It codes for CASSPRGDLINQPQHF.

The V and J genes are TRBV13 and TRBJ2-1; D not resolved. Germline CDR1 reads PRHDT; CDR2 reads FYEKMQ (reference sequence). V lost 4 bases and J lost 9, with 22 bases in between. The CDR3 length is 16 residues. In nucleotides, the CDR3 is TGTGCCAGCAGCTCGCGAGACGGGCCTGAGTATGGTGAGCAGTTCTTC. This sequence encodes CASSSRDGPEYGEQFF.

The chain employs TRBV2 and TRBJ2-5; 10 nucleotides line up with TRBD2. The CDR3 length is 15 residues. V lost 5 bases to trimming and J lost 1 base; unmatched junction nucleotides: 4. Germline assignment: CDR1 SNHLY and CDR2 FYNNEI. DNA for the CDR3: TGTGCCAGCAGTCGGGGACTAGCGTCCCAAGAGACCCAGTACTTC. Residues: CASSRGLASQETQYF.

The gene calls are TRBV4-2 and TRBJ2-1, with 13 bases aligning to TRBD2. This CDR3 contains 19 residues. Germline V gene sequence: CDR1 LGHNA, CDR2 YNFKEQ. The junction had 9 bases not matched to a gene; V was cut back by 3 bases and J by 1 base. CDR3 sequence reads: CASSQGTSGAQMSYNEQFF. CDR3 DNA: TGTGCCAGCAGCCAGGGGACTAGCGGGGCCCAAATGTCCTACAATGAGCAGTTCTTC.

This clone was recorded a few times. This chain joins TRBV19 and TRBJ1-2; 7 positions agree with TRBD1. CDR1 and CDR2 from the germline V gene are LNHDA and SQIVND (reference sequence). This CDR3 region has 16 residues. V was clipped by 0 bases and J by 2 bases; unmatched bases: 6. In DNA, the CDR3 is TGTGCCAGTAGTATAGATGGACTCAGGGGGAACTATGGCTACACCTTC. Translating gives CASSIDGLRGNYGYTF.

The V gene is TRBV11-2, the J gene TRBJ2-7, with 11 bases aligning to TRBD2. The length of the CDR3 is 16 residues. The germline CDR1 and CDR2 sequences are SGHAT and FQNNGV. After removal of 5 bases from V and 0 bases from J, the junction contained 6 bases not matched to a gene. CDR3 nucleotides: TGTGCCAGCAGCCCACGGACTAGCGGGCTCTCCTACGAGCAGTACTTC. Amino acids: CASSPRTSGLSYEQYF.

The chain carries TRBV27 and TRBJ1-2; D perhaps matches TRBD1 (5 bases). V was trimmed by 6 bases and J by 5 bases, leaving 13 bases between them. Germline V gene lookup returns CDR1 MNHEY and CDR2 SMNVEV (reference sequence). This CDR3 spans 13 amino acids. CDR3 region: CASSIIRGYGYTF. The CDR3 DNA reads TGTGCCAGCAGCATAATCCGGGGGTATGGCTACACCTTC.

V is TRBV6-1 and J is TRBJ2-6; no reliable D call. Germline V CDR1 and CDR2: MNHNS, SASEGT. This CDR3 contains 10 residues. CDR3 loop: CRSGANVLTF. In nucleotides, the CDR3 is TGTAGATCTGGGGCCAACGTCCTGACTTTC.

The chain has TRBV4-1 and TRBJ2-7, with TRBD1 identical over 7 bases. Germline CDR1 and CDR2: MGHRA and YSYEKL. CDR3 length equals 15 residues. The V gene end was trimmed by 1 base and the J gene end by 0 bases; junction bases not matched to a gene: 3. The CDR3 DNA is TGCGCCAGCAGCCAAGGGAACAGGGGCTCCTACGAGCAGTACTTC. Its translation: CASSQGNRGSYEQYF.

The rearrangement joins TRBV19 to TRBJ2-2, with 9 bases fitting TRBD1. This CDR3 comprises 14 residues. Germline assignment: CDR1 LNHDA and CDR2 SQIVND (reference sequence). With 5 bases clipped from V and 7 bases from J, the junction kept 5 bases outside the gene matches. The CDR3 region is CASSLQGAGGELFF. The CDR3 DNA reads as TGTGCCAGTAGTCTACAGGGGGCCGGCGGGGAGCTGTTTTTT.

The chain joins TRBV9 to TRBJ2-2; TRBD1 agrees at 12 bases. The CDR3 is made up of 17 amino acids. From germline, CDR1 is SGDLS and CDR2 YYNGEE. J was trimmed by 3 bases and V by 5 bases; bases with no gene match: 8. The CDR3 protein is CASSRDRGRGDTGELFF. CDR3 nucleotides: TGTGCCAGCAGTCGGGACAGGGGGCGCGGGGACACCGGGGAGCTGTTTTTT.

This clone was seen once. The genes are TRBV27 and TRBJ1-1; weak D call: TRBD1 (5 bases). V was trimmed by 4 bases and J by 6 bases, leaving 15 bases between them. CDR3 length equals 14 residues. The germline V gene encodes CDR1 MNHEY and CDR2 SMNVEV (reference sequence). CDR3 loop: CASSSGGSFAEAFF. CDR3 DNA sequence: TGTGCCAGCAGTTCCGGGGGGTCGTTCGCTGAAGCTTTCTTT.

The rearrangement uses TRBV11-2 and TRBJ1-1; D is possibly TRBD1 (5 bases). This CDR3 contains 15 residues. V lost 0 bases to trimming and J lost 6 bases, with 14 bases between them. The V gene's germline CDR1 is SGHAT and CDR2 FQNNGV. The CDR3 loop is CASSLEDTLRAEAFF. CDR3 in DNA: TGTGCCAGCAGCTTAGAGGACACCCTGAGGGCTGAAGCTTTCTTT.

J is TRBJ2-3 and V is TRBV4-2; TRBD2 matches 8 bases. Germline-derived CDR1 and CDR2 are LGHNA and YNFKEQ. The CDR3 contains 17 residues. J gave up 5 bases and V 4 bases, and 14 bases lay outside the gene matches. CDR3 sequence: CASSPQGAGGGGDTQYF. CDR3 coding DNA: TGTGCCAGCAGCCCCCAAGGGGCGGGAGGAGGGGGAGATACGCAGTATTTT.

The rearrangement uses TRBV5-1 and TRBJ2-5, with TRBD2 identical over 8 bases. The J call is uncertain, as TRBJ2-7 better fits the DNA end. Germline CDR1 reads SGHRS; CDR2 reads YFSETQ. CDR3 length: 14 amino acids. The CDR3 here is CASSSTGGNYEQYF. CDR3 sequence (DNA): TGCGCCAGCAGCTCGACGGGGGGGAACTACGAGCAGTACTTC.

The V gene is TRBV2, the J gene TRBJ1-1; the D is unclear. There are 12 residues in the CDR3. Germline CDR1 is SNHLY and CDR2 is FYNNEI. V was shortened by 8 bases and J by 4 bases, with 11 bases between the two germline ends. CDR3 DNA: TGTGCCAGCGGAGTAGCGGGCACTGAAGCTTTCTTT. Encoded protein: CASGVAGTEAFF.

CDR3 protein: CAIRGQGVRNTEAFF. Written as DNA, the CDR3 is TGTGCCATCAGGGGACAGGGTGTAAGGAACACTGAAGCTTTCTTT. The V gene is TRBV10-3, the J gene TRBJ1-1; 9 bases fit TRBD1. V was pared by 6 bases and J by 1 base, with 6 bases of the junction left unmatched. The CDR3 length is 15 residues. Germline V gene lookup returns CDR1 ENHRY and CDR2 SYGVKD.

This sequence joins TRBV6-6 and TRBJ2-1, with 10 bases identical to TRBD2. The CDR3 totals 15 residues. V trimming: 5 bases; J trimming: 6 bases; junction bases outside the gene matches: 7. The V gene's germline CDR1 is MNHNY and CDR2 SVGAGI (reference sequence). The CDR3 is CASSIRPSGSNEQFF. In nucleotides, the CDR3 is TGTGCCAGCAGTATCCGGCCTAGCGGGAGCAATGAGCAGTTCTTC.

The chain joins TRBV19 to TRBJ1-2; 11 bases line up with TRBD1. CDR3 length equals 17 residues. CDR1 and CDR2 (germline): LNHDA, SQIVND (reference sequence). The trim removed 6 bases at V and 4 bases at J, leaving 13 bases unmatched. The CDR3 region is CASRSGQGVWSTYGYTF. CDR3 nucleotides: TGTGCCAGTAGGTCGGGACAGGGGGTTTGGAGCACCTATGGCTACACCTTC.

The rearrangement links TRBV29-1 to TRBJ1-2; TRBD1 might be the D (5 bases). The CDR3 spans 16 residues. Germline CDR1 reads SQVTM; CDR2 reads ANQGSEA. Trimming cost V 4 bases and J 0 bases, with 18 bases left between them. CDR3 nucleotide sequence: TGCAGCGTTGCAAGAAACTCAGGGAGAGCTAACTATGGCTACACCTTC. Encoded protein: CSVARNSGRANYGYTF.

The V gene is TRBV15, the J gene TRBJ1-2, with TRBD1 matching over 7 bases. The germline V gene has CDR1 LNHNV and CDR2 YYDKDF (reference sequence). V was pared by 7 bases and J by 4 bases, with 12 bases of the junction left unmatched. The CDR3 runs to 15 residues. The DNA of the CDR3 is TGTGCCACCAACACCGGGACAGACACGACCTATGGCTACACCTTC. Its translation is CATNTGTDTTYGYTF.

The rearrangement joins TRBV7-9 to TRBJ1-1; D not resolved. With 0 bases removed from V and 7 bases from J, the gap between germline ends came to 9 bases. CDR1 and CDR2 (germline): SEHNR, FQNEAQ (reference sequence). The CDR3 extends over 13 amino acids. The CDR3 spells CASSLAGVIEAFF. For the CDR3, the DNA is TGTGCCAGCAGCTTAGCGGGCGTCATTGAAGCTTTCTTT.

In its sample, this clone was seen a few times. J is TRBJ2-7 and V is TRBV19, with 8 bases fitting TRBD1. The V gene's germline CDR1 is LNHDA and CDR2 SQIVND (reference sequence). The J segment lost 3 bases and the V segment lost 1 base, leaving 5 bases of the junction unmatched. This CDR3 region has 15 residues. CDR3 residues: CASSIGGTGGYEQYF. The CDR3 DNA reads TGTGCCAGTAGTATAGGTGGGACAGGAGGCTACGAGCAGTACTTC.

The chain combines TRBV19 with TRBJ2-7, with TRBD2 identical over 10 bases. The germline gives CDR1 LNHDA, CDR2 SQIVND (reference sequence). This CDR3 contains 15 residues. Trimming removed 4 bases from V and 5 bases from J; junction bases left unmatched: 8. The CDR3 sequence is CASSSLGLAINEQYF. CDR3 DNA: TGTGCCAGTAGTAGCCTGGGACTAGCGATCAACGAGCAGTACTTC.

The CDR3 loop is CASSLGRGAGYTF. The CDR3 nucleotides read TGCGCCAGCAGCTTGGGCAGGGGGGCTGGCTACACCTTC. This chain uses TRBV5-1 with TRBJ1-2, with TRBD1 matching 7 bases. Germline assignment: CDR1 SGHRS and CDR2 YFSETQ. The CDR3 has 13 amino acids. Unmatched junction bases numbered 3, after V lost 0 bases and J lost 7 bases.

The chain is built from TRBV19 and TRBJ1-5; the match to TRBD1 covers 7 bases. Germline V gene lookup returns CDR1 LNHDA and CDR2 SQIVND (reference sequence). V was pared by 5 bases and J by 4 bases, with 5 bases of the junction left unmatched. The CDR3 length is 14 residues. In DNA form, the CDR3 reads TGTGCCAGTAGTGTCCAGGGGGGGAATCAGCCCCAGCATTTT. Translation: CASSVQGGNQPQHF.

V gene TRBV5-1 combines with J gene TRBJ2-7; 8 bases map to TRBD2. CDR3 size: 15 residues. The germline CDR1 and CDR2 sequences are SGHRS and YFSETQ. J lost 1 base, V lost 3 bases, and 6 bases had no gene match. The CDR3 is CASSSTPSGSYEQYF. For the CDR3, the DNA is TGCGCCAGCAGCTCCACCCCTAGCGGGTCCTACGAGCAGTACTTC. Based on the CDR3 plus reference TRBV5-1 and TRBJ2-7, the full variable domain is KAGVTQTPRYLIKTRGQQVTLSCSPISGHRSVSWYQQTPGQGLQFLFEYFSETQRNKGNFPGRFSGRQFSNSRSEMNVSTLELGDSALYLCASSSTPSGSYEQYFGPGTRLTVT.

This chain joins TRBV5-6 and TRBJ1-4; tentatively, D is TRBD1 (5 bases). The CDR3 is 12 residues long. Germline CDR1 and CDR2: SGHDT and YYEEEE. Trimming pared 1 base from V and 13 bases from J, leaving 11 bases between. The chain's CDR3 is CASSLRRQTLFF. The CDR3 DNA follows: TGTGCCAGCAGCTTGAGAAGACAGACACTGTTTTTT.

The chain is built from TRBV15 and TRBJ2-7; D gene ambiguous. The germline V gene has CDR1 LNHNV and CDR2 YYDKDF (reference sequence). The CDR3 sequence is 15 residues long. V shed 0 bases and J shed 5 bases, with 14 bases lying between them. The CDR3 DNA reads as TGTGCCACCAGCAGAGATGGCCAGGTCCTTGACGAGCAGTACTTC. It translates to CATSRDGQVLDEQYF.

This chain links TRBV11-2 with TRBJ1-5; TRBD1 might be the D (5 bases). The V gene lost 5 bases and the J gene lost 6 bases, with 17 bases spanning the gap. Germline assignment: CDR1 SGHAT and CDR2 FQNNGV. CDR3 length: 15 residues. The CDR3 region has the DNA TGTGCCAGCAGCCTCGGGACGGGTGGGATTCAGCCCCAGCATTTT. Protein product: CASSLGTGGIQPQHF.